Following are 17 T cell receptor beta chains from one sample sequenced in a study of cytomegalovirus exposure and HLA in healthy donors. This PCR relied on a set of 60 Vbeta primers and 13 Jbeta primers. Clones were read by immunoSEQ multiplex PCR, and TCRdb kept only the in-frame ones, dropping some. This sample has fewer than 200,000 clones; about 83% occur once, and the top ten carry approximately 2.6%. The material sequenced was PBMCs. Every receptor here comes from a female donor in good health and CMV-seronegative.

V gene TRBV19 combines with J gene TRBJ1-5; D remains unclear. Germline CDR1 reads LNHDA; CDR2 reads SQIVND (reference sequence). The CDR3 is 15 residues long. Between the trimmed V and J ends, which lost 7 bases and 2 bases, there was a span of 15 bases. The CDR3 loop is CASTHLGGGNQPQHF. CDR3 nucleotides: TGTGCCAGTACCCACCTGGGAGGAGGCAATCAGCCCCAGCATTTT. Using reference TRBV19 and TRBJ1-5 for the parts outside the CDR3, the full variable domain is DGGITQSPKYLFRKEGQNVTLSCEQNLNHDAMYWYRQDPGQGLRLIYYSQIVNDFQKGDIAEGYSVSREKKESFPLTVTSAQKNPTAFYLCASTHLGGGNQPQHFGDGTRLSIL.

This clone was recorded only once. The chain recombines TRBV30 with TRBJ1-1; possible D gene TRBD1, 5 bases. This CDR3 spans 16 amino acids. The germline CDR1 and CDR2 sequences are GTSNPN and SVGIG (reference sequence). The germline V and J ends were trimmed by 3 bases and 0 bases, with 17 bases remaining between them. CDR3 in amino acids: CAWRFRGPSLNTEAFF. CDR3 DNA sequence: TGTGCCTGGAGGTTTAGGGGCCCTTCTTTGAACACTGAAGCTTTCTTT.

The chain links TRBV28 to TRBJ2-1; possibly TRBD1 for D (5 bases). The CDR3 consists of 12 residues. V lost 4 bases, J lost 9 bases, and 10 bases lay in between. Germline V gives CDR1 MDHEN, CDR2 SYDVKM. The CDR3 DNA reads TGTGCCAGCAGTTGGACAAGTAGTGAGCAGTTCTTC. Its protein product is CASSWTSSEQFF.

V usage is TRBV9 and J usage is TRBJ2-3; D may be TRBD1 (6 bases). CDR1 is SGDLS, CDR2 YYNGEE, per germline. V lost 7 bases to trimming and J lost 1 base, with 7 bases between them. This CDR3 contains 12 residues. The CDR3 bases are TGTGCCAGCGGGGGCCGCACAGATACGCAGTATTTT. This gives the protein CASGGRTDTQYF.

As to this clone: At one boundary the junction diverges from the germline segment, which might be a read error. This rearrangement joins TRBV29-1 to TRBJ1-1; 8 bases map to TRBD1. The CDR3 covers 8 residues. The germline CDR1 and CDR2 sequences are SQVTM and ANQGSEA. CDR3 nucleotides: TGCAGCGACCTACAGGGGGTCTTT. This sequence encodes CSDLQGVF.

The V gene is TRBV5-6, the J gene TRBJ1-2; D gene uncertain. The V gene lost 4 bases and the J gene lost 3 bases, with 16 bases spanning the gap. CDR1 and CDR2 (germline): SGHDT, YYEEEE. CDR3 length equals 15 residues. This CDR3 is CASSSPREVDYGYTF. CDR3 DNA: TGTGCCAGCAGCAGCCCGCGGGAGGTGGACTATGGCTACACCTTC.

The chain has TRBV9 and TRBJ2-1; 8 bases are a match to TRBD2. V was clipped by 0 bases and J by 7 bases; unmatched bases: 15. Germline V CDR1 and CDR2: SGDLS, YYNGEE. This CDR3 comprises 18 residues. DNA for the CDR3: TGTGCCAGCAGCGTAGGGCTCATGAGCGGGAGATTTCGGAATGAGCAGTTCTTC. The encoded protein is CASSVGLMSGRFRNEQFF.

The chain employs TRBV2 and TRBJ2-4; the D gene is possibly TRBD1 (7 bases). This CDR3 comprises 16 residues. Trimming left V 11 bases short and J 2 bases short, with 22 bases between. CDR1 is SNHLY, CDR2 FYNNEI, per germline. CDR3 DNA sequence: TGTGCCCAGGGGGGCCCCGTGGGTGGATCCAAAAACATTCAGTACTTC. This gives the protein CAQGGPVGGSKNIQYF.

In its sample, this clone was seen a few times. CDR3 in DNA: TGTGCCAGCAGGCGGACTAGCGGGGGAACCAATGAGCAGTTCTTC. Translation: CASRRTSGGTNEQFF. This chain connects TRBV2 to TRBJ2-1, with TRBD2 identical over 13 bases. Germline V gives CDR1 SNHLY, CDR2 FYNNEI. J gave up 6 bases and V 6 bases, and 5 bases lay outside the gene matches. The CDR3 sequence is 15 residues long.

This rearrangement joins TRBV10-3 to TRBJ2-3; maybe TRBD2 (6 bases). The CDR3 runs 14 residues. CDR1 and CDR2 (germline): ENHRY, SYGVKD. The V end was cut by 4 bases, the J end by 4 bases, with 12 bases between. The DNA of the CDR3 is TGTGCCATCAGTGGCGGCGGGACGGCAGATACGCAGTATTTT. Its protein is CAISGGGTADTQYF.

The chain is built from TRBV30 and TRBJ2-1; possible D gene TRBD2, 5 bases. Trimming removed 5 bases from V and 13 bases from J, with 12 bases in between. The CDR3 is made up of 10 amino acids. Germline CDR1 and CDR2: GTSNPN and SVGIG (reference sequence). CDR3 in amino acids: CAWEGSFQFF. In nucleotides, the CDR3 is TGTGCCTGGGAGGGATCATTTCAGTTCTTC. Using reference TRBV30 and TRBJ2-1 for the parts outside the CDR3, the full variable domain is SQTIHQWPATLVQPVGSPLSLECTVEGTSNPNLYWYRQAAGRGLQLLFYSVGIGQISSEVPQNLSASRPQDRQFILSSKKLLLSDSGFYLCAWEGSFQFFGPGTRLTVL.

The chain couples TRBV27 to TRBJ2-7; D perhaps matches TRBD1 (5 bases). CDR3 length: 12 amino acids. Germline CDR1 reads MNHEY; CDR2 reads SMNVEV (reference sequence). The germline V and J ends were trimmed by 6 bases and 6 bases, with 12 bases remaining between them. This CDR3 is CASRSLGREQYF. CDR3 DNA sequence: TGTGCCAGCAGGTCCCTGGGGCGCGAGCAGTACTTC.

The chain joins TRBV28 to TRBJ2-3; 12 bases agree with TRBD2. This CDR3 spans 19 amino acids. V shed 3 bases, J shed 0 bases, and the junction held 10 bases outside the gene matches. CDR1 is MDHEN and CDR2 is SYDVKM in the germline V gene. The CDR3 DNA reads as TGTGCCAGCAGTTTTCATCTAGCGGGAGGGGAATTAAGCACAGATACGCAGTATTTT. Amino acid sequence: CASSFHLAGGELSTDTQYF.

The chain links TRBV7-8 to TRBJ2-7; 7 nucleotides agree with TRBD1. Per germline, CDR1 SGHVS and CDR2 FQNEAQ. Germline trimming cut 3 bases from V and 2 bases from J; bases unmatched to any gene: 4. CDR3 length equals 14 residues. CDR3 loop: CASSFRDRPYEQYF. CDR3 nucleotides: TGTGCCAGCAGCTTTCGGGACAGACCCTACGAGCAGTACTTC.

This clone has only a few counts. V is TRBV5-1 and J is TRBJ1-2, with 8 bases that match TRBD1. With 1 base clipped from V and 5 bases from J, the junction kept 19 bases outside the gene matches. Germline V CDR1 and CDR2: SGHRS, YFSETQ. The CDR3 has 19 residues. The CDR3 DNA is TGCGCCAGCAGCTTGACCTGGACAGGGCAGGGTGGGACTGGGTATGGCTACACCTTC. Translating it yields CASSLTWTGQGGTGYGYTF.

In the case of this clone: The junction shows a germline mismatch at one end, possibly a read error. This sequence joins TRBV7-2 and TRBJ2-5, with 12 bases lining up with TRBD2. CDR1 is SGHTA and CDR2 is FQGNSA in the germline V gene. The CDR3 is 14 amino acids. The CDR3 sequence: CASSLAGGPETQYF. CDR3 bases: TGTGCCAGCAGCCTAGCGGGAGGGCCAGAGACCCAGTACTTC.

This clone was recorded once. The chain has TRBV5-1 and TRBJ2-3, with 7 bases fitting TRBD1. Unmatched junction bases numbered 9, after V lost 3 bases and J lost 2 bases. This CDR3 has 16 residues. Germline loops: CDR1 SGHRS, CDR2 YFSETQ. The CDR3 sequence: CASSSKQGLYTDTQYF. CDR3 nucleotides: TGCGCCAGCAGCTCCAAACAGGGGTTGTACACAGATACGCAGTATTTT.